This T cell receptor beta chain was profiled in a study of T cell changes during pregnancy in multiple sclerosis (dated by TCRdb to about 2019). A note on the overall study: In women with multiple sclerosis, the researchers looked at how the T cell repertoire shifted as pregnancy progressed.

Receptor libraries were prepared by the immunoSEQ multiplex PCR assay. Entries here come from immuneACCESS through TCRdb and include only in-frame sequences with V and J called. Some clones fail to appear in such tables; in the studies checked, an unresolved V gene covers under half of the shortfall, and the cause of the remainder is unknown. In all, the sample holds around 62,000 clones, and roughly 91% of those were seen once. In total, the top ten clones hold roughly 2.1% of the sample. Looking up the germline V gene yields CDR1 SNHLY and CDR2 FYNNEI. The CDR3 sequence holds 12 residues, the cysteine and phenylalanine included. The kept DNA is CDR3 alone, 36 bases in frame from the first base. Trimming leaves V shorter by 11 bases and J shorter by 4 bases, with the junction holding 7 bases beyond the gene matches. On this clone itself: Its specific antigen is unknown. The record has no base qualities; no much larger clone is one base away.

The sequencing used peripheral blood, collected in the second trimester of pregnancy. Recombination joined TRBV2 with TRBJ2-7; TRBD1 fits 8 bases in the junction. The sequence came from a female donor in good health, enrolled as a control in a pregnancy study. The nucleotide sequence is TGTGCCGGACAGGGTGGGGAGTACGAGCAGTACTTC. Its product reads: CAGQGGEYEQYF.